This T cell receptor beta chain was observed in a study of T-cell memory formation after mild COVID-19. The CDR3 is made up of 16 amino acids. Germline-derived CDR1 and CDR2 are SGDLS and YYNGEE. Trimming took off 1 base at V and 2 bases at J, with 14 bases between the two ends. TCRdb re-called the 5' RACE reads through MiXCR, storing one row per CDR3 protein. Found here are over 130,000 distinct CDR3 sequences, around 15% of them singletons; the top ten hold 25% to 30%. The chain links TRBV9 to TRBJ2-3; D ambiguous. This TCR was sampled from an adult woman who had mild COVID-19 (a few samples of this study predate the infection). Cell type and time point are not known. The sequenced sample consisted of PBMCs or a T cell subset sorted from them (not recorded which). The CDR3 DNA reads TGTGCCAGCAGCGTACAGGACCAACCGATCACAGATACGCAGTATTTT. It codes for CASSVQDQPITDTQYF.